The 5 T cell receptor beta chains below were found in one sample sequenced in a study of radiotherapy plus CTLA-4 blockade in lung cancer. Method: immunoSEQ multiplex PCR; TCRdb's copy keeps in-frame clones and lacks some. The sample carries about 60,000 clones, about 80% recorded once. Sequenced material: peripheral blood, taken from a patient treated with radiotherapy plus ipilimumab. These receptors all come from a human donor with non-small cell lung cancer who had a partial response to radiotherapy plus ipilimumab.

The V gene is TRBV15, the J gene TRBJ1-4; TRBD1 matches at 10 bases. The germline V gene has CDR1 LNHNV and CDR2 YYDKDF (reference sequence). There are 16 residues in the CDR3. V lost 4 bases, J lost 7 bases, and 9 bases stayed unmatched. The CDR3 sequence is CATSIGTGDWSEKLFF. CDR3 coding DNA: TGTGCCACCAGCATCGGGACAGGGGACTGGAGTGAAAAACTGTTTTTT.

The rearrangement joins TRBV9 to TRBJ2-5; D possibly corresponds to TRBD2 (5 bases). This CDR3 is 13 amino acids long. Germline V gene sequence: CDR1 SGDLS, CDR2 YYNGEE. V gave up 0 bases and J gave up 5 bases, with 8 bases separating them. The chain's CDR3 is CASSVDSVETQYF. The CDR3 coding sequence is TGTGCCAGCAGCGTAGATAGCGTCGAGACCCAGTACTTC.

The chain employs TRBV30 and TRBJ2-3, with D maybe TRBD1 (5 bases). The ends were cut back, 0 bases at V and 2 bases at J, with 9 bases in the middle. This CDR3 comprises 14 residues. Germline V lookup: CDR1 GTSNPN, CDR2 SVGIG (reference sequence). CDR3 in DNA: TGTGCCTGGAGTGTAGGGGATCCCACAGATACGCAGTATTTT. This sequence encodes CAWSVGDPTDTQYF.

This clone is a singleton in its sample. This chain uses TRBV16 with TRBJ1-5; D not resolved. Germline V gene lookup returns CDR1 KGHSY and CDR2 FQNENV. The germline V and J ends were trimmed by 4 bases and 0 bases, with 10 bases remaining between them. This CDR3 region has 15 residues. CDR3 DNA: TGTGCCAGCAGCCCAAGAATCGGTAGCAATCAGCCCCAGCATTTT. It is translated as CASSPRIGSNQPQHF.

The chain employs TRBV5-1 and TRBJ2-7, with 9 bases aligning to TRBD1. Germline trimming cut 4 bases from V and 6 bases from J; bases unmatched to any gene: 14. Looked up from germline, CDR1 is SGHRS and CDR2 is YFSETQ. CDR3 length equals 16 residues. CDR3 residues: CASSTRPGTGQAEQYF. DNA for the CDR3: TGCGCCAGCAGCACACGCCCCGGGACAGGGCAGGCCGAGCAGTACTTC.